The rows below give T cell receptor beta chains drawn from one sample of a study of liver allograft versus peripheral blood T cells. Each CDR3 protein is one row after TCRdb ran MiXCR on the reads. The profile shows over 9,000 distinct CDR3 sequences, around a sixth of them singletons. These receptors were collected from a human patient who had a liver transplant. Some T cells may originate from the graft donor. Both conserved end residues are part of each CDR3. D genes are given only for firm matches. Clone size appears in some rows only: once, few, many, or a class for an expanded clone.

clone size,D gene,J gene,V gene,CDR3 protein,CDR3 DNA
few,TRBD1,TRBJ1-6,TRBV27,CASSFGQGVSPLHF,TGTGCCAGCAGTTTTGGACAGGGAGTTTCACCCCTCCACTTT
.,.,TRBJ2-7,TRBV20-1,CSAGAGKSYEQYF,TGCAGTGCTGGGGCCGGTAAATCCTACGAGCAGTACTTC
medium-sized,.,TRBJ1-6,TRBV5-6,CASRETDNSPLHF,TGTGCCAGCAGAGAGACAGATAATTCACCCCTCCACTTT
medium-sized,.,TRBJ1-4,TRBV15,CATRLGGVGEKLFF,TGTGCCACCCGACTTGGAGGGGTAGGGGAAAAACTGTTTTTT
many,.,TRBJ2-2,TRBV9,CASSLGLPTGELFF,TGTGCCAGCAGCCTGGGTTTGCCGACCGGGGAGCTGTTTTTT
medium-sized,.,TRBJ1-2,TRBV5-4,CASSSPPVTGNYGYTF,TGTGCCAGCAGCTCCCCCCCCGTGACGGGGAACTATGGCTACACCTTC
medium-sized,.,TRBJ1-1,TRBV6-1,CASNHYTEAFF,TGTGCCAGCAACCATTACACTGAAGCTTTCTTT
medium-sized,.,TRBJ1-2,TRBV29-1,CSISRGLNYGYTF,TGCAGCATTTCTCGGGGTCTTAACTATGGCTACACCTTC
.,.,TRBJ1-2,TRBV20-1,CSARVGGYGYTF,TGCAGTGCTAGAGTTGGAGGGTATGGCTACACCTTC
once,.,TRBJ1-1,TRBV11-2,CASGFWRGSEAFF,TGTGCCAGCGGATTTTGGCGGGGCTCTGAAGCTTTCTTT
medium-sized,.,TRBJ1-1,TRBV11-2,CASTAGLGTEAFF,TGTGCCAGCACCGCGGGTTTGGGGACTGAAGCTTTCTTT
medium-sized,.,TRBJ1-1,TRBV7-9,CASSLAGAPNTEAFF,TGTGCCAGCAGCTTAGCGGGGGCCCCGAACACTGAAGCTTTCTTT
many,TRBD1,TRBJ1-1,TRBV9,CASSPETGHNRDTEAFF,TGTGCCAGCAGCCCCGAGACAGGGCACAATCGCGACACTGAAGCTTTCTTT
many,.,TRBJ1-5,TRBV10-3,CAISEGAQNQPQHF,TGTGCCATCAGTGAGGGGGCTCAGAATCAGCCCCAGCATTTT
.,.,TRBJ2-7,TRBV29-1,CSAGRGPYEQYF,TGCAGCGCCGGTAGGGGACCCTACGAGCAGTACTTC
.,.,TRBJ1-4,TRBV7-2,CASRETTGGHEKLFF,TGTGCCAGCAGGGAGACGACAGGCGGACATGAAAAACTGTTTTTT
medium-sized,.,TRBJ1-2,TRBV15,CATSRESNRGGYGYTF,TGTGCCACCAGCAGAGAGAGTAACCGCGGGGGCTATGGCTACACCTTC
medium-sized,TRBD2,TRBJ2-2,TRBV18,CASSPDAGAGELFF,TGTGCCAGCTCACCAGACGCGGGAGCCGGGGAGCTGTTTTTT
.,.,TRBJ1-2,TRBV9,CASSVGLAPNYGYTF,TGTGCCAGCAGCGTAGGCCTCGCACCCAACTATGGCTACACCTTC
few,.,TRBJ2-3,TRBV24-1,CATSGDTDTQYF,TGTGCCACCTCGGGGGACACAGATACGCAGTATTTT
.,TRBD1,TRBJ1-2,TRBV30,CAWGTSTGGGYTF,TGTGCCTGGGGGACCTCGACAGGGGGTGGCTACACCTTC
few,.,TRBJ1-1,TRBV20-1,CSAVEGFTEAFF,TGCAGTGCAGTCGAAGGGTTTACTGAAGCTTTCTTT
few,TRBD1,TRBJ2-3,TRBV6-6,CASSLDRGGYTQYF,TGTGCCAGCAGCCTGGACAGGGGAGGGTATACGCAGTATTTT
.,.,TRBJ2-5,TRBV20-1,CSAADPRTQYF,TGCAGTGCAGCCGACCCACGGACCCAGTACTTC
few,.,TRBJ1-2,TRBV5-4,CASSLVGIPYGYTF,TGTGCCAGCAGCTTGGTGGGAATCCCTTATGGCTACACCTTC
few,.,TRBJ1-5,TRBV10-3,CAISAGRNQPQHF,TGTGCCATCAGTGCGGGCCGTAATCAGCCCCAGCATTTT
medium-sized,.,TRBJ2-7,TRBV6-5,CASSYSYGAEHEQYF,TGTGCCAGCAGTTACTCTTATGGGGCCGAACACGAGCAGTACTTC
few,TRBD1,TRBJ1-2,TRBV6-6,CASSYSGRRGLDNYGYTF,TGTGCCAGCAGTTACTCGGGGCGAAGGGGGCTTGATAACTATGGCTACACCTTC
medium-sized,.,TRBJ2-2,TRBV6-5,CASSYSRSTGELFF,TGTGCCAGCAGTTACTCACGGTCCACCGGGGAGCTGTTTTTT
few,.,TRBJ1-6,TRBV10-3,CAISDLLEQSPLHF,TGTGCCATCAGTGATCTACTCGAGCAATCACCCCTCCACTTT